This T cell receptor (beta chain) was observed in a study of blood T cell repertoires in COVID-19. The wider study: Both acute and convalescent COVID-19 samples were obtained from the United States, Italy and Spain.

Per the germline V gene, CDR1 is GTSNPN and CDR2 is SVGIG (reference sequence). The CDR3 sequence is 10 residues long. The V end was cut by 3 bases, the J end by 12 bases, with 11 bases between. Profiled with immunoSEQ multiplex PCR; TCRdb holds only in-frame clones, not every one. The sample lists some 300,000 clones, less than 90% occurring once. The chain employs TRBV30 and TRBJ1-2; D not resolved. The sequencing sample was made of peripheral blood. The TCR originated in a woman in her seventies with COVID-19, enrolled during active disease. CDR3 region: CAWSGRTNTF. As DNA, the CDR3 is TGTGCCTGGAGCGGGAGGACGAACACCTTC.